The source of this T cell receptor (beta chain) is a study of cytomegalovirus exposure and HLA in healthy donors. This CDR3 comprises 15 residues. Germline CDR1 and CDR2: SEHNR and FQNEAQ (reference sequence). The V and J ends lost 3 bases and 6 bases respectively, with 18 bases between them. Study-wide results and caveats: Links to common viral pathogens appeared, in a later analysis, for several of the most significant clusters.

Of note for this clone: Its antigen is undetermined.

The PCR ran on 60 Vbeta and 13 Jbeta primers. Authors' methods: Later analysis identified some 80 million unique TCR beta chains, about 10 million shared. Profiling relied on immunoSEQ multiplex PCR, and the TCRdb table lists in-frame clones only, not all of them. V, J and clone size are taken as reported in that table, and D and trimming were inferred from the DNA itself. The sample contains approximately 150,000 clones, less than 10% of which appear only once. The genes are TRBV7-9 and TRBJ2-7; TRBD1 might be the D (6 bases). The receptor was derived from a male donor in good health and CMV-seronegative. The sample consisted of PBMCs. CDR3: CASSLYGTPIPEQYF. DNA of the CDR3: TGTGCCAGCAGCTTGTACGGGACACCCATTCCCGAGCAGTACTTC.